The 28 T cell receptor beta chains reported below all come from one sample, sequenced in a study of beta chain features in type 1 diabetes. Sequencing targeted expressed TCRB transcripts, as all isolated RNA had been reverse transcribed. Repertoires were generated with immunoSEQ multiplex PCR, while TCRdb's copy carries only in-frame clones and drops some. The table records a few hundred thousand clones, over 10% of them present only once. Sequencing was carried out using naive CD4+ T cells from blood. The receptors come from a man between 18 and 29 years old in good health.

Note on this clone: This sample also contains other DNA sequences that code for the same CDR3. This chain links TRBV9 with TRBJ2-3, with TRBD2 matching 8 bases. The CDR3 consists of 14 residues. J was trimmed by 5 bases and V by 2 bases; bases with no gene match: 4. CDR1 is SGDLS and CDR2 is YYNGEE in the germline V gene. This CDR3 is CASSVGGAGDTQYF. The CDR3 coding sequence is TGTGCCAGCAGCGTCGGGGGGGCCGGAGATACGCAGTATTTT.

V usage is TRBV7-3 and J usage is TRBJ1-2; possibly TRBD1 for D (5 bases). Germline V gene lookup returns CDR1 SGHTA and CDR2 FQGTGA. With 2 bases removed from V and 8 bases from J, the gap between germline ends came to 12 bases. This CDR3 is 13 amino acids long. The chain's CDR3 is CASSLAPEGGYTF. CDR3 bases: TGTGCCAGCAGCTTAGCCCCGGAGGGGGGCTACACCTTC.

This clone has just a few counts. The chain has TRBV7-9 and TRBJ2-5, with 12 bases lining up with TRBD2. Germline CDR1 is SEHNR and CDR2 is FQNEAQ (reference sequence). This CDR3 comprises 13 residues. Germline trimming cut 8 bases from V and 4 bases from J; bases unmatched to any gene: 2. The CDR3 bases are TGTGCCAGCGGGGGACTAGCGGGAGAGACCCAGTACTTC. Its protein product is CASGGLAGETQYF.

This clone was counted only a few times. The V and J genes are TRBV19 and TRBJ2-5; TRBD2 is a possible D gene (6 bases). Germline CDR1 and CDR2: LNHDA and SQIVND (reference sequence). Trimming pared 3 bases from V and 2 bases from J, leaving 10 bases between. CDR3 length equals 14 residues. DNA of the CDR3: TGTGCCAGTAGTATTACCGGGACTCAAGAGACCCAGTACTTC. This sequence encodes CASSITGTQETQYF. Full variable domain (remainder filled in from reference TRBV19 and TRBJ2-5): DGGITQSPKYLFRKEGQNVTLSCEQNLNHDAMYWYRQDPGQGLRLIYYSQIVNDFQKGDIAEGYSVSREKKESFPLTVTSAQKNPTAFYLCASSITGTQETQYFGPGTRLLVL.

This clone has more than one count but fewer than ten. V and J are TRBV6-5 and TRBJ2-6, with no clear D. The CDR3 is 16 amino acids. V was pared by 0 bases and J by 0 bases, with 6 bases between. CDR1 and CDR2 from the germline V gene are MNHEY and SVGAGI. The CDR3, as DNA: TGTGCCAGCAGTTACTCGTCCAGCTCTGGGGCCAACGTCCTGACTTTC. This gives the protein CASSYSSSSGANVLTF.

J is TRBJ1-5 and V is TRBV6-1; no reliable D call. CDR1 and CDR2 from the germline V gene are MNHNS and SASEGT. V was shortened by 10 bases and J by 0 bases, with 10 bases between the two germline ends. The length of the CDR3 is 13 residues. In nucleotides, the CDR3 is TGTGCCAACACCGGAGGTAGCAATCAGCCCCAGCATTTT. This translates into CANTGGSNQPQHF.

This clone was seen a few times. V and J are TRBV5-8 and TRBJ1-1; 9 bases are shared with TRBD1. From germline, CDR1 is SGHTS and CDR2 YDEGEE. J lost 5 bases, V lost 2 bases, and 7 bases had no gene match. The CDR3 is 15 amino acids. The CDR3, as DNA: TGTGCCAGCAGCTTAAACAGGGGGCGACGGACTGAAGCTTTCTTT. Its protein product is CASSLNRGRRTEAFF.

The chain couples TRBV29-1 to TRBJ2-2; D might be TRBD2 (7 bases). The CDR3 is 14 residues long. Germline CDR1 reads SQVTM; CDR2 reads ANQGSEA. The V end was cut by 6 bases, the J end by 6 bases, with 17 bases between. The CDR3 protein is CSVGGLLAAGELFF. The DNA of the CDR3 is TGCAGCGTGGGGGGGCTACTCGCCGCCGGGGAGCTGTTTTTT.

This chain connects TRBV18 to TRBJ1-1; possible D gene TRBD1, 5 bases. The CDR3 spans 15 residues. Trimming cost V 0 bases and J 3 bases, with 11 bases left between them. Germline-derived CDR1 and CDR2 are KGHSH and LQKENI. The CDR3 protein is CASSPPAGRDTEAFF. Here the CDR3 DNA reads TGTGCCAGCTCACCACCGGCAGGGAGGGACACTGAAGCTTTCTTT.

This sequence joins TRBV7-2 and TRBJ1-2, with a tentative D call TRBD1 (5 bases). Looked up from germline, CDR1 is SGHTA and CDR2 is FQGNSA. The ends were cut back, 1 base at V and 6 bases at J, with 9 bases in the middle. The CDR3 is made up of 13 amino acids. CDR3 region: CASSLVQGNGYTF. For the CDR3, the DNA is TGTGCCAGCAGCTTAGTCCAGGGAAATGGCTACACCTTC.

This clone was observed a few times. The CDR3 here is CASSHAAGGQGKYGYTF. The CDR3 DNA follows: TGTGCCAGCAGCCACGCCGCGGGGGGACAGGGGAAATATGGCTACACCTTC. V usage is TRBV28 and J usage is TRBJ1-2; 10 nucleotides line up with TRBD1. V lost 6 bases to trimming and J lost 5 bases; unmatched junction nucleotides: 15. Germline V gene data show CDR1 as MDHEN and CDR2 as SYDVKM. The CDR3 runs 17 residues.

The chain joins TRBV6-5 to TRBJ2-7, with D possibly matching TRBD2 (6 bases). The germline V gene has CDR1 MNHEY and CDR2 SVGAGI. V dropped 9 bases and J dropped 4 bases, with 16 bases sitting between them. There are 13 residues in the CDR3. The DNA for the CDR3 is TGTGCCAGTACCGGTGAGGGGAGGTACGAGCAGTACTTC. Its protein product is CASTGEGRYEQYF.

This sequence joins TRBV9 and TRBJ2-3; TRBD2 matches at 15 bases. V gave up 3 bases and J gave up 3 bases; unmatched junction bases: 5. The CDR3 extends over 17 amino acids. Germline-derived CDR1 and CDR2 are SGDLS and YYNGEE. The CDR3 DNA sequence: TGTGCCAGCAGCGGAGGACTAGCGGGGGGGCGTACAGATACGCAGTATTTT. Amino acid sequence: CASSGGLAGGRTDTQYF.

This chain connects TRBV5-1 to TRBJ2-6; D may be TRBD1 (6 bases). Per the germline V gene, CDR1 is SGHRS and CDR2 is YFSETQ. V was clipped by 0 bases and J by 0 bases, with 16 bases between them. This CDR3 has 19 amino acids. The CDR3 region has the DNA TGCGCCAGCAGCTTGGTAGTGTCGGACAGCCCCTCTGGGGCCAACGTCCTGACTTTC. The encoded protein is CASSLVVSDSPSGANVLTF.

A few counts support this clone. This chain uses TRBV4-3 with TRBJ2-3, with D hard to call. The V and J ends lost 1 base and 1 base respectively, with 9 bases between them. Looked up from germline, CDR1 is LGHNA and CDR2 is YSLEER. The CDR3 loop spans 15 amino acids. The CDR3 spells CASSQAGRRTDTQYF. As DNA, the CDR3 is TGCGCCAGCAGCCAAGCGGGTAGACGCACAGATACGCAGTATTTT.

This clone was recorded a few times. V and J are TRBV4-3 and TRBJ2-1; 7 positions match TRBD2. Germline trimming cut 3 bases from V and 6 bases from J; bases unmatched to any gene: 8. The germline V gene encodes CDR1 LGHNA and CDR2 YSLEER. The CDR3 sequence is 15 residues long. DNA for the CDR3: TGCGCCAGCAGCCAGTTCCGGGACTACTCCAATGAGCAGTTCTTC. Its translation: CASSQFRDYSNEQFF.

V usage is TRBV5-6 and J usage is TRBJ2-6; perhaps TRBD1 as D (5 bases). From germline, CDR1 is SGHDT and CDR2 YYEEEE. The CDR3 runs to 16 residues. Trimming pared 0 bases from V and 2 bases from J, leaving 9 bases between. The CDR3 DNA is TGTGCCAGCAGCTTGGATCCAGGGACTGGGGCCAACGTCCTGACTTTC. Translation: CASSLDPGTGANVLTF. Full variable domain (missing parts from reference TRBV5-6 and TRBJ2-6): DAGVTQSPTHLIKTRGQQVTLRCSPKSGHDTVSWYQQALGQGPQFIFQYYEEEERQRGNFPDRFSGHQFPNYSSELNVNALLLGDSALYLCASSLDPGTGANVLTFGAGSRLTVL.

The J gene is TRBJ2-1, the V gene TRBV7-3; a weak D match, TRBD2 (7 bases). V lost 4 bases, J lost 5 bases, and 15 bases lay in between. CDR1 SGHTA and CDR2 FQGTGA come from the germline V gene. CDR3 length equals 15 residues. DNA for the CDR3: TGTGCCAGCAGCTGGCGCGGGGGCCTCGACAATGAGCAGTTCTTC. Translating gives CASSWRGGLDNEQFF.

The chain is built from TRBV4-1 and TRBJ2-5; D gene unclear. The CDR3 sequence is 13 residues long. CDR1 and CDR2 from the germline V gene are MGHRA and YSYEKL. Trimming removed 4 bases at V and 5 bases at J, with 11 bases between. This CDR3 reads CASSLANGETQYF. For the CDR3, the DNA is TGCGCCAGCAGCCTGGCCAACGGGGAGACCCAGTACTTC.

The table lists this clone with a few counts. V is TRBV28 and J is TRBJ2-3; 8 bases line up with TRBD2. Germline values: CDR1 MDHEN, CDR2 SYDVKM. V dropped 2 bases and J dropped 6; count of bases not matched to a gene: 13. The CDR3 covers 17 residues. The CDR3: CASSLGGTSPWMDTQYF. The CDR3 DNA sequence: TGTGCCAGCAGTTTAGGCGGGACTAGTCCGTGGATGGATACGCAGTATTTT. Complete variable domain (other parts from reference TRBV28 and TRBJ2-3): DVKVTQSSRYLVKRTGEKVFLECVQDMDHENMFWYRQDPGLGLRLIYFSYDVKMKEKGDIPEGYSVSREKKERFSLILESASTNQTSMYLCASSLGGTSPWMDTQYFGPGTRLTVL.

CDR3 in amino acids: CASGLEQGNTGELFF. DNA for the CDR3: TGTGCTAGTGGTTTGGAGCAGGGGAACACCGGGGAGCTGTTTTTT. The chain links TRBV12-5 to TRBJ2-2; D is perhaps TRBD1 (5 bases). This CDR3 spans 15 amino acids. V gave up 1 base and J gave up 1 base, with 7 bases separating them. The germline V gene has CDR1 LGHNT and CDR2 FRNRAP.

V gene TRBV9 combines with J gene TRBJ2-5; 10 nucleotides line up with TRBD1. The ends lost 4 bases at V and 0 bases at J; junction bases unmatched: 3. This CDR3 comprises 15 residues. Germline lookup yields CDR1 SGDLS and CDR2 YYNGEE. CDR3 nucleotide sequence: TGTGCCAGCAGCCCGGACAGGGGGTACCAAGAGACCCAGTACTTC. It translates to CASSPDRGYQETQYF.

The chain has TRBV5-1 and TRBJ1-1; 9 bases are a match to TRBD1. Germline CDR1 is SGHRS and CDR2 is YFSETQ. J lost 4 bases, V lost 4 bases, and 8 bases had no gene match. This CDR3 spans 15 amino acids. CDR3 nucleotide sequence: TGCGCCAGCAGCGGGGTACAGGGGGCGCCCACTGAAGCTTTCTTT. Translated, it gives CASSGVQGAPTEAFF. Using reference TRBV5-1 and TRBJ1-1 for the parts outside the CDR3, the full variable domain is KAGVTQTPRYLIKTRGQQVTLSCSPISGHRSVSWYQQTPGQGLQFLFEYFSETQRNKGNFPGRFSGRQFSNSRSEMNVSTLELGDSALYLCASSGVQGAPTEAFFGQGTRLTVV.

This clone was counted only a few times. This sequence joins TRBV4-2 and TRBJ2-1, with TRBD1 identical over 8 bases. The germline CDR1 and CDR2 sequences are LGHNA and YNFKEQ. V lost 1 base and J lost 5; bases outside the gene matches: 7. This CDR3 comprises 16 residues. The CDR3 protein is CASSQGTGRRDNEQFF. For the CDR3, the DNA is TGTGCCAGCAGCCAAGGGACAGGGAGGAGGGACAATGAGCAGTTCTTC.

The chain links TRBV14 to TRBJ2-3, with D uncertain. V lost 1 base, J lost 10 bases, and 9 bases lay in between. CDR3 length: 12 residues. Germline values: CDR1 SGHDN, CDR2 FVKESK. CDR3 region: CASSQATEAQYF. CDR3 DNA: TGTGCCAGCAGCCAAGCCACTGAGGCGCAGTATTTT.

This rearrangement joins TRBV6-1 to TRBJ1-2, with D tentatively TRBD1 (5 bases). The V and J ends lost 2 bases and 4 bases respectively, with 8 bases between them. Germline CDR1 and CDR2: MNHNS and SASEGT. The CDR3 consists of 13 residues. The CDR3 spells CASSETGVYGYTF. The CDR3 nucleotides are TGTGCCAGCAGTGAAACGGGGGTCTATGGCTACACCTTC.

The table lists this clone with a few counts. The genes are TRBV19 and TRBJ2-7; TRBD1 agrees at 7 bases. J gave up 4 bases and V 6 bases, and 6 bases lay outside the gene matches. Germline CDR1 is LNHDA and CDR2 is SQIVND (reference sequence). The CDR3 extends over 13 amino acids. CDR3 amino acids: CASRTTGTYEQYF. In DNA form, the CDR3 reads TGTGCCAGTAGGACGACAGGGACGTACGAGCAGTACTTC.

This clone came up a few times. The chain couples TRBV11-3 to TRBJ2-5, with D unresolved. Trimming pared 4 bases from V and 2 bases from J, leaving 8 bases between. CDR1 SGHNT and CDR2 YENEEA come from the germline V gene. This CDR3 is 13 amino acids long. The CDR3 DNA is TGTGCCAGCAGCTATGGAGAGCAAGAGACCCAGTACTTC. Translated: CASSYGEQETQYF.